A few counts support the clone carrying this T cell receptor beta chain. Antigen specificity is unknown. These data come from a study of CD8+CD57+ T cells in acquired aplastic anemia. Study context: Quantities of DNA derived from sorted CD4+ and CD8+ cells averaged 3.2 ug.

The template used for profiling TCR beta VDJ and CDR3 was genomic DNA. TCRdb reprocessed the reads via MiXCR and lists one record per CDR3 protein. The table includes approximately 200,000 distinct CDR3 sequences, 61% detected once. Study results and caveats: Researchers report that around 29 CD8+ CDR3 sequences appeared in both patients and controls.

Trimming pared 4 bases from V and 5 bases from J, leaving 15 bases between. CDR1 is SGHRS and CDR2 is YFSETQ in the germline V gene. The CDR3 totals 14 residues. The chain links TRBV5-1 to TRBJ1-1; weak D call: TRBD1 (6 bases). The TCR was taken from a human donor in good health. The specimen was sorted CD4+, CD8+, or CD8+CD57+ T cells (not recorded which) from PBMCs. The CDR3 here is CASSGTLGGTEAFF. DNA for the CDR3: TGCGCCAGCAGCGGGACACTGGGAGGGACTGAAGCTTTCTTT. The full variable domain, its missing parts supplied by reference TRBV5-1 and TRBJ1-1, is KAGVTQTPRYLIKTRGQQVTLSCSPISGHRSVSWYQQTPGQGLQFLFEYFSETQRNKGNFPGRFSGRQFSNSRSEMNVSTLELGDSALYLCASSGTLGGTEAFFGQGTRLTVV.